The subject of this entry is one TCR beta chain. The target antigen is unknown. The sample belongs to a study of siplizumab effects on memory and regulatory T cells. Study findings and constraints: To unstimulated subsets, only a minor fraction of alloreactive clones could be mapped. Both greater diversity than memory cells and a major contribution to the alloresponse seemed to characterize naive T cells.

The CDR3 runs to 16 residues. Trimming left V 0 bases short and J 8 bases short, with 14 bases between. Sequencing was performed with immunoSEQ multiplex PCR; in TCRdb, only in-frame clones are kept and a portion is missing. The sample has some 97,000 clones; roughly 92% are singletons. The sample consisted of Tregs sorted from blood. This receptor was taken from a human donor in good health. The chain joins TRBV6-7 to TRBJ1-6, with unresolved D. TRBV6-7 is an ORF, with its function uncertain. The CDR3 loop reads CASSYSWLNRHSPLHF. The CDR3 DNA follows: TGTGCCAGCAGTTACTCTTGGCTTAACCGGCATTCACCCCTCCACTTT.